Presented here are 6 T cell receptor beta chains from one specimen sequenced in a study of T cells after yellow fever vaccination. TCRdb redid the calling of the 5' RACE reads with MiXCR, one entry per CDR3 protein. The sample contains about 330,000 distinct CDR3 sequences, approximately 4% of which appear only once. The specimen comprised PBMCs, sampled 5 days after the yellow fever booster vaccination. Receptor source: a man younger than 35 who received the YFV17D yellow fever vaccine.

Many counts were recorded for this clonotype. This chain joins TRBV5-6 and TRBJ2-5, with a weak D call TRBD2 (7 bases). V lost 4 bases, J lost 5 bases, and 15 bases lay in between. The CDR3 has 14 residues. Germline CDR1 SGHDT, CDR2 YYEEEE. CDR3 region: CASSGWGGRETQYF. CDR3 nucleotides: TGTGCCAGCAGCGGATGGGGGGGCCGGGAGACCCAGTACTTC. Full variable domain (outside the CDR3, taken from reference TRBV5-6 and TRBJ2-5): DAGVTQSPTHLIKTRGQQVTLRCSPKSGHDTVSWYQQALGQGPQFIFQYYEEEERQRGNFPDRFSGHQFPNYSSELNVNALLLGDSALYLCASSGWGGRETQYFGPGTRLLVL.

This clonotype was picked up many times. The chain joins TRBV29-1 to TRBJ2-3, with TRBD2 as a possible D gene (5 bases). Between the trimmed V and J ends, which lost 5 bases and 4 bases, there was a span of 10 bases. CDR1 SQVTM and CDR2 ANQGSEA come from the germline V gene. CDR3 size: 12 residues. This chain's CDR3 is CSVPERSDTQYF. The CDR3 DNA follows: TGCAGCGTTCCGGAGCGGTCAGATACGCAGTATTTT.

This clonotype was counted between two and nine times. CDR3 DNA sequence: TGTGCCAGCCGTTCCGGGACAGAAGATAATTCACCCCTCCACTTT. Residues: CASRSGTEDNSPLHF. This sequence joins TRBV19 and TRBJ1-6; 7 bases line up with TRBD1. The CDR3 totals 15 residues. V shed 9 bases, J shed 5 bases, and the junction held 10 bases outside the gene matches. The germline gives CDR1 LNHDA, CDR2 SQIVND (reference sequence).

This clonotype was seen a few times. This chain connects TRBV6-6 to TRBJ2-7; D remains ambiguous. This CDR3 comprises 14 residues. Germline assignment: CDR1 MNHNY and CDR2 SVGAGI (reference sequence). V dropped 5 bases and J dropped 2 bases, with 13 bases sitting between them. CDR3 region: CASSHYSLAYEQYF. CDR3 DNA sequence: TGTGCCAGCAGTCACTATTCCCTAGCCTACGAGCAGTACTTC.

There are a few counts of this clonotype. This sequence joins TRBV28 and TRBJ1-1, with TRBD1 matching 8 bases. V lost 6 bases, J lost 4 bases, and 4 bases stayed unmatched. The CDR3 covers 13 residues. The germline V gene encodes CDR1 MDHEN and CDR2 SYDVKM. CDR3 nucleotides: TGTGCCAGCAGATCACAGGGGGTCACTGAAGCTTTCTTT. Translating it yields CASRSQGVTEAFF.

The chain links TRBV7-9 to TRBJ1-2, with D unclear. Trimming stripped 1 base from V and 4 bases from J, with 7 bases between. The CDR3 has 13 amino acids. CDR1 and CDR2 from the germline V gene are SEHNR and FQNEAQ (reference sequence). The CDR3 protein is CASSLEHFYGYTF. The CDR3, as DNA: TGTGCCAGCAGCTTAGAACACTTCTATGGCTACACCTTC.